The clone carrying this T cell receptor (beta chain) was found a few times. The antigen remains undetermined. CDR3 length: 15 residues. Losses at the gene ends were 1 base for V and 8 bases for J; bases not matched to a gene: 7. CDR1 is SGHKS and CDR2 is YYEKEE in the germline V gene (reference sequence). The sample originates from a study of regulatory T cells in long-lasting Graves disease. Study-level points and caveats: TRBV28, TRBJ1-2 and TRBJ2-5 were favored in persistent disease. A limited number of samples was an acknowledged limitation.

Time point specified: newly diagnosed GD, antithyroid drugs for less than 3 months. PBMC-derived RNA was used for the TCR library. The authors built TCR beta libraries using iRepertoire HTBI primers and Arm-PCR of CDR3 regions. TCRdb analysed the multiplex PCR reads with MiXCR anew, one entry per CDR3 protein. The sample gives hundreds of thousands of distinct CDR3 sequences, about 15% of which show up once; 25% is in the top ten. The same sample was also studied in work on T cells in Graves' hyperthyroidism and ophthalmopathy.

The TCR comes from a woman aged 40 to 65 with Graves disease. The specimen comprised peripheral blood mononuclear cells (PBMCs), sampled at new diagnosis, from a patient treated with antithyroid drugs. The chain has TRBV5-5 and TRBJ2-4; TRBD1 aligns across 9 bases. The CDR3 loop reads CASSLIPGQGDIQYF. Here the CDR3 DNA reads TGTGCCAGCAGCTTGATCCCGGGACAGGGAGACATTCAGTACTTC.